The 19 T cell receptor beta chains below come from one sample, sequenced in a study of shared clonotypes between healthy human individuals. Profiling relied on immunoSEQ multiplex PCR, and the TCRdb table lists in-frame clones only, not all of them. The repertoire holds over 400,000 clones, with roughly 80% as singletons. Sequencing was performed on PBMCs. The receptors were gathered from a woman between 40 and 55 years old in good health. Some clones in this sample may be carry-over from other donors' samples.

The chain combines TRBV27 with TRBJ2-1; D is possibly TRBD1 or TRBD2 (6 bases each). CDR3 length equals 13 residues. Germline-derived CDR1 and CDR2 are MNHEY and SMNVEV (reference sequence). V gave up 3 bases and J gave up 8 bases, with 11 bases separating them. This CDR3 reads CASSFDGGDEQFF. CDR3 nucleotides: TGTGCCAGCAGTTTTGACGGGGGCGATGAGCAGTTCTTC.

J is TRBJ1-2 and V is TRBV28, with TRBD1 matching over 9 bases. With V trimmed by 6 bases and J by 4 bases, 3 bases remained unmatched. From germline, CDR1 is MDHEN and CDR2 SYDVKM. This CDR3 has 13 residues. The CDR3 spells CASRPGQGYGYTF. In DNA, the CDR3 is TGTGCCAGCAGGCCGGGACAGGGCTATGGCTACACCTTC.

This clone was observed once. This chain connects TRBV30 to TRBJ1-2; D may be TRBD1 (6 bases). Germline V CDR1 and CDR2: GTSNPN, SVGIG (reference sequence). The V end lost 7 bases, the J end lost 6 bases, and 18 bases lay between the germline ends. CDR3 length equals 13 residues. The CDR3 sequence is CASPLPTGNGYTF. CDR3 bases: TGTGCCTCTCCACTCCCAACAGGGAATGGCTACACCTTC.

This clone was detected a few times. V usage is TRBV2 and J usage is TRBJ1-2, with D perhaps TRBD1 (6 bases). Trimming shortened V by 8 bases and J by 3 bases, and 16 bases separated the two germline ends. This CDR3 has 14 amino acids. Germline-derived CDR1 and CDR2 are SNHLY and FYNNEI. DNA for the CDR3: TGTGCCAGCCTGAGGGGGGGGCTGCACTATGGCTACACCTTC. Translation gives CASLRGGLHYGYTF.

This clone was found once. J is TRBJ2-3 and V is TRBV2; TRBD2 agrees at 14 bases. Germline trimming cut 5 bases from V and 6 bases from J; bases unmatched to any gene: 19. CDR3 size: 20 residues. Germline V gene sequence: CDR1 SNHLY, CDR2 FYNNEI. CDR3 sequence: CASSTNLRGLAGERGDTQYF. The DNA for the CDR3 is TGTGCCAGCAGTACTAACCTACGGGGACTAGCGGGAGAGAGGGGGGATACGCAGTATTTT.

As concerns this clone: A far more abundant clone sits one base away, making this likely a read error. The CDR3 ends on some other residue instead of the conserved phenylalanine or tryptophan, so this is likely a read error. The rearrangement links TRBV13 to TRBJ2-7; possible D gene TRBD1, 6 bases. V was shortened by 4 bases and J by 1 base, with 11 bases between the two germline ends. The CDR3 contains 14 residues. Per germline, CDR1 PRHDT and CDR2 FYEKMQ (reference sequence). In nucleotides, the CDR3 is TGTGCCAGCAGCTCTGGGACACCTTCCTACGAGCAGTACTTA. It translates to CASSSGTPSYEQYL.

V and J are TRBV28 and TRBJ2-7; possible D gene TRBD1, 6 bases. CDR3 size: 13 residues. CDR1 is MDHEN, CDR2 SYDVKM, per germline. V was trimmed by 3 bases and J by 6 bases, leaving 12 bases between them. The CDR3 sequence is CASSFWGQIEQYF. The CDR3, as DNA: TGTGCCAGCAGTTTTTGGGGACAAATCGAGCAGTACTTC. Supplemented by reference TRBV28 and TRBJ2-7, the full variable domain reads DVKVTQSSRYLVKRTGEKVFLECVQDMDHENMFWYRQDPGLGLRLIYFSYDVKMKEKGDIPEGYSVSREKKERFSLILESASTNQTSMYLCASSFWGQIEQYFGPGTRLTVT.

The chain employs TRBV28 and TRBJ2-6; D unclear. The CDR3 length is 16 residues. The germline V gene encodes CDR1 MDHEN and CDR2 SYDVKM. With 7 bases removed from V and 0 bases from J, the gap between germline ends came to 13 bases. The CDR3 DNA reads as TGTGCCAGCAAGGGCACAGCCCGCTCTGGGGCCAACGTCCTGACTTTC. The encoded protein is CASKGTARSGANVLTF.

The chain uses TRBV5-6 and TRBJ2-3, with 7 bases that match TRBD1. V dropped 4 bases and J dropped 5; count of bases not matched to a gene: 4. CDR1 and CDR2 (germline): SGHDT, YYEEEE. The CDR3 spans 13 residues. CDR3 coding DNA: TGTGCCAGCAGCCCTCGGGACAGAGATACGCAGTATTTT. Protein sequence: CASSPRDRDTQYF. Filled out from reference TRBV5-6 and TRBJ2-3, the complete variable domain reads DAGVTQSPTHLIKTRGQQVTLRCSPKSGHDTVSWYQQALGQGPQFIFQYYEEEERQRGNFPDRFSGHQFPNYSSELNVNALLLGDSALYLCASSPRDRDTQYFGPGTRLTVL.

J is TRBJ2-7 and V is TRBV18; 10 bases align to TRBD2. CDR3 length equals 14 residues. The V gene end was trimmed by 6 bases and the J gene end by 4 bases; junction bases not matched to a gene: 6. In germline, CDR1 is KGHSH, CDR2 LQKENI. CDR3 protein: CASSSGLAEYEQYF. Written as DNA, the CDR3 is TGTGCCAGCTCCTCCGGACTAGCGGAGTACGAGCAGTACTTC.

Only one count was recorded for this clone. CDR3 sequence reads: CASAQGHLGSFGTEAFF. As DNA, the CDR3 is TGCGCCAGCGCCCAGGGACATTTAGGATCGTTTGGCACTGAAGCTTTCTTT. This chain links TRBV5-1 with TRBJ1-1; D is possibly TRBD1 (6 bases). From germline, CDR1 is SGHRS and CDR2 YFSETQ. Trimming stripped 7 bases from V and 4 bases from J, with 26 bases between. The CDR3 length is 17 residues. The variable domain in full, completed from reference TRBV5-1 and TRBJ1-1, reads KAGVTQTPRYLIKTRGQQVTLSCSPISGHRSVSWYQQTPGQGLQFLFEYFSETQRNKGNFPGRFSGRQFSNSRSEMNVSTLELGDSALYLCASAQGHLGSFGTEAFFGQGTRLTVV.

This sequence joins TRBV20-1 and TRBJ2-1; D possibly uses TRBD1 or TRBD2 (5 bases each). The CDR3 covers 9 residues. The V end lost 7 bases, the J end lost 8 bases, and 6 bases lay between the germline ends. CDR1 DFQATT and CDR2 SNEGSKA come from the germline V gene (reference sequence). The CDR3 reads CSVGDEQFF. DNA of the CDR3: TGCAGTGTGGGGGATGAGCAGTTCTTC.

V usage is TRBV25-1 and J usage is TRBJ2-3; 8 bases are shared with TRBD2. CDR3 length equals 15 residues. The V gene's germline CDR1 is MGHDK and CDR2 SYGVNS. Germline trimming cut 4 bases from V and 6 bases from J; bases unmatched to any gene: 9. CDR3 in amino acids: CASSAQAGVRDTQYF. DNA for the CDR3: TGTGCCAGCAGTGCTCAAGCGGGAGTACGGGATACGCAGTATTTT. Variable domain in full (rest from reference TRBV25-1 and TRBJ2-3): EADIYQTPRYLVIGTGKKITLECSQTMGHDKMYWYQQDPGMELHLIHYSYGVNSTEKGDLSSESTVSRIRTEHFPLTLESARPSHTSQYLCASSAQAGVRDTQYFGPGTRLTVL.

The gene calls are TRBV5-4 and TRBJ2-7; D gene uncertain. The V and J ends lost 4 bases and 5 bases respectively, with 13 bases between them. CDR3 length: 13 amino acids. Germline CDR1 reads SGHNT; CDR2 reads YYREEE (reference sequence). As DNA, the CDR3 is TGTGCCAGCAGCCTGAATCCGCCCGACGAGCAGTACTTC. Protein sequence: CASSLNPPDEQYF.

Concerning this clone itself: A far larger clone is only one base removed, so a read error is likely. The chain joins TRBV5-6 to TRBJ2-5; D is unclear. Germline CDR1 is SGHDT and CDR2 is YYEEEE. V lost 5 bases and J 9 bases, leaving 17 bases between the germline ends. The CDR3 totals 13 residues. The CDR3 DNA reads TGTGCCAGCAGGGGAACAACTGTGGTGGCCCAGTACTTC. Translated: CASRGTTVVAQYF.

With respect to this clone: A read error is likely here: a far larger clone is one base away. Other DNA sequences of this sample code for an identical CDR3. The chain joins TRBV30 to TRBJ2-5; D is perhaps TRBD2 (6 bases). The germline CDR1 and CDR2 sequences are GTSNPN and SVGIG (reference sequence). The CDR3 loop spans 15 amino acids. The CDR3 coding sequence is TGTGCCTGGAGTCCCGGGCGGGGATTGCAAGAGACACAGTACTTC. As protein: CAWSPGRGLQETQYF.

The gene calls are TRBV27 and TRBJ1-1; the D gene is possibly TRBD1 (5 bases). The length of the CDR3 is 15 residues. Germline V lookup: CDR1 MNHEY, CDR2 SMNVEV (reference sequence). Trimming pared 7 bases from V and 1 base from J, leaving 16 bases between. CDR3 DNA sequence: TGTGCCAGCACCTACGGAGGGGCTAGGAACACTGAAGCTTTCTTT. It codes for CASTYGGARNTEAFF.

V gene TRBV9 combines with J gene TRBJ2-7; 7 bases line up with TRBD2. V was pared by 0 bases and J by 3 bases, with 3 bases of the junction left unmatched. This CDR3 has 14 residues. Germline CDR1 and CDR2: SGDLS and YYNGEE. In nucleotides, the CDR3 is TGTGCCAGCAGCGTAGGGCTAGCGGTCTACGAGCAGTACTTC. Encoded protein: CASSVGLAVYEQYF.

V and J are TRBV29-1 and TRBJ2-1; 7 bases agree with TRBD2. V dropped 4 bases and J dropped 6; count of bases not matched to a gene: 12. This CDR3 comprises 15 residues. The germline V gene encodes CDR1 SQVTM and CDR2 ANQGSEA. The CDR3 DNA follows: TGCAGCGTTGCGCAAAACCCCGGGACTACCAATGAGCAGTTCTTC. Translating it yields CSVAQNPGTTNEQFF.